A single sample gave rise to the 26 T cell receptor beta chains below, sequenced in a study of T cells expressing NK-cell markers. TCRdb reprocessed the 5' RACE reads and keeps a single row for each CDR3 protein, giving no DNA. Recorded for this sample: more than 120,000 distinct CDR3 sequences. Sequenced sample: blood T cells: a sorted CD56 or NKG2C T cell subset, CD4+ or CD8+ T cells, or bulk PBMC T cells (not recorded which). These receptors were taken from a man aged 18 to 29 in good health.

The V and J genes are TRBV25-1 and TRBJ1-3. The CDR3 is 14 residues long. Germline loops: CDR1 MGHDK, CDR2 SYGVNS. The CDR3 loop reads CASSWTVSGNTIYF. Looking up the rest from reference TRBV25-1 and TRBJ1-3 gives the full variable domain: EADIYQTPRYLVIGTGKKITLECSQTMGHDKMYWYQQDPGMELHLIHYSYGVNSTEKGDLSSESTVSRIRTEHFPLTLESARPSHTSQYLCASSWTVSGNTIYFGEGSWLTVV.

The rearrangement joins TRBV30 to TRBJ2-1; TCRdb picks TRBD2, but there is no DNA to check that call. The germline gives CDR1 GTSNPN, CDR2 SVGIG (reference sequence). This CDR3 contains 15 residues. The CDR3: CAWSVSRLEVGEQFF.

The chain couples TRBV12-5 to TRBJ1-5; TCRdb outputs TRBD1, but without DNA this stays unchecked. The CDR3 totals 16 residues. Germline-derived CDR1 and CDR2 are LGHNT and FRNRAP. This CDR3 is CASDQIPTGGRQPQHF.

The rearrangement uses TRBV5-1 and TRBJ2-1; TCRdb picks TRBD2, but there is no DNA to check that call. CDR3 size: 15 residues. The germline gives CDR1 SGHRS, CDR2 YFSETQ. This CDR3 reads CASWGGLAGVDEQFF. The full variable domain, in which reference TRBV5-1 and TRBJ2-1 provide the parts outside the CDR3, is KAGVTQTPRYLIKTRGQQVTLSCSPISGHRSVSWYQQTPGQGLQFLFEYFSETQRNKGNFPGRFSGRQFSNSRSEMNVSTLELGDSALYLCASWGGLAGVDEQFFGPGTRLTVL.

CDR3 loop: CASQLAGVPNEQFF. The chain is built from TRBV19 and TRBJ2-1; no DNA is available, so the TRBD2 call from TCRdb remains unchecked. This CDR3 has 14 residues. CDR1 is LNHDA, CDR2 SQIVND, per germline (reference sequence).

This sequence joins TRBV4-3 and TRBJ2-1; TCRdb lists TRBD1, though no DNA is available to test this call. The CDR3 consists of 16 residues. Germline V lookup: CDR1 LGHNA, CDR2 YSLEER. CDR3 residues: CASSQERGEAGNEQFF.

The CDR3 spells CAARDNSYEQYF. This rearrangement joins TRBV27 to TRBJ2-7; TCRdb's D call, TRBD1, is unchecked because there is no DNA. This CDR3 has 12 residues. Germline V lookup: CDR1 MNHEY, CDR2 SMNVEV (reference sequence).

This chain uses TRBV29-1 with TRBJ2-7; the D call of TRBD2 rests on TCRdb alone, since no DNA is present to check it. Germline values: CDR1 SQVTM, CDR2 ANQGSEA. This CDR3 has 15 amino acids. Here the CDR3 reads CSVEDETSGSYEQYF.

The chain carries TRBV6-5 and TRBJ1-1; TCRdb lists TRBD1, though no DNA is available to test this call. The germline V gene encodes CDR1 MNHEY and CDR2 SVGAGI. This CDR3 has 16 residues. The CDR3 reads CASSYSLRGRGTEAFF.

The chain joins TRBV12-3 or TRBV12-4 to TRBJ2-5; TCRdb calls TRBD1, which cannot be checked without DNA. The CDR3 runs 18 residues. CDR3 residues: CASSLGTGAVRGEETQYF.

The J gene is TRBJ2-7, the V gene TRBV4-3; TCRdb selects TRBD2, and the lack of DNA leaves this call unchecked. The germline CDR1 and CDR2 sequences are LGHNA and YSLEER. The CDR3 sequence is 14 residues long. The CDR3 spells CASSQEGVGGEQYF.

The V call is TRBV20-1, the J call TRBJ2-7; TCRdb picks TRBD1, but there is no DNA to check that call. The germline V gene encodes CDR1 DFQATT and CDR2 SNEGSKA (reference sequence). The CDR3 contains 18 residues. The CDR3 here is CSATLPGQGPLISYEQYF.

V and J are TRBV4-1 and TRBJ2-1; there is no DNA to check the TCRdb D call of TRBD2. Germline CDR1 and CDR2: MGHRA and YSYEKL. This CDR3 is built from 14 residues. CDR3 sequence reads: CASSQDRLAGEQFF.

The chain joins TRBV11-2 to TRBJ2-7. The CDR3 extends over 14 amino acids. CDR1 and CDR2 from the germline V gene are SGHAT and FQNNGV. The CDR3: CASSWSTSPMEQYF.

The chain links TRBV28 to TRBJ2-2; TCRdb reports TRBD2, a call that lacks DNA to check it against. CDR1 is MDHEN and CDR2 is SYDVKM in the germline V gene. The CDR3 is 15 residues long. The CDR3 here is CASSLSSGRSGELFF.

This chain joins TRBV6-1 and TRBJ2-7; TCRdb names TRBD1, which stays unverified in the absence of DNA. The CDR3 is 14 amino acids. Germline values: CDR1 MNHNS, CDR2 SASEGT. The CDR3 loop is CASRPGPGGYEQYF.

The chain is built from TRBV7-9 and TRBJ1-5; absent DNA, TCRdb's TRBD1 call cannot be checked. The CDR3 is 15 amino acids. The germline CDR1 and CDR2 sequences are SEHNR and FQNEAQ (reference sequence). The CDR3 here is CASSPPGASNQPQHF.

This sequence joins TRBV19 and TRBJ2-5; the D gene TCRdb calls, TRBD2, cannot be checked with no DNA. This CDR3 region has 15 residues. Germline CDR1 and CDR2: LNHDA and SQIVND (reference sequence). The CDR3 protein is CATAPGFSALETQYF.

The chain links TRBV9 to TRBJ2-7. The CDR3 totals 13 residues. The germline CDR1 and CDR2 sequences are SGDLS and YYNGEE. The CDR3 loop is CASSATDSYEQYF.

The chain's CDR3 is CSSYGGLAVYNEQFF. The chain joins TRBV20-1 to TRBJ2-1; the D call of TRBD2 rests on TCRdb alone, since no DNA is present to check it. This CDR3 is 15 amino acids long. Per the germline V gene, CDR1 is DFQATT and CDR2 is SNEGSKA (reference sequence).

J is TRBJ2-1 and V is TRBV29-1. The CDR3 has 11 residues. The germline gives CDR1 SQVTM, CDR2 ANQGSEA. The CDR3 sequence: CSVEDNGEQFF.

V gene TRBV6-1 combines with J gene TRBJ2-5; TCRdb's D call of TRBD1 is untestable without DNA. This CDR3 has 14 residues. Germline loops: CDR1 MNHNS, CDR2 SASEGT. CDR3 residues: CASTTGAGQETQYF.

The CDR3 loop is CSARGRGYGYTF. The gene calls are TRBV20-1 and TRBJ1-2; TCRdb names TRBD1, which stays unverified in the absence of DNA. The CDR3 consists of 12 residues. From germline, CDR1 is DFQATT and CDR2 SNEGSKA (reference sequence).

The J gene is TRBJ2-2, the V gene TRBV11-2; without DNA, the TCRdb call of TRBD2 cannot be checked. The germline V gene encodes CDR1 SGHAT and CDR2 FQNNGV. The CDR3 contains 17 residues. This chain's CDR3 is CASSLVAGGPGTGELFF.

This chain connects TRBV5-1 to TRBJ2-1; TCRdb proposes TRBD2, but this gene call is untestable without DNA. Germline V gives CDR1 SGHRS, CDR2 YFSETQ. This CDR3 contains 17 residues. The CDR3 loop is CASSSRLRAGKSNEQFF.

The rearrangement links TRBV5-5 to TRBJ2-3; TCRdb names TRBD1, which stays unverified in the absence of DNA. Germline CDR1 SGHKS, CDR2 YYEKEE (reference sequence). The CDR3 runs to 16 residues. CDR3 loop: CASSYRDTSSTDTQYF.